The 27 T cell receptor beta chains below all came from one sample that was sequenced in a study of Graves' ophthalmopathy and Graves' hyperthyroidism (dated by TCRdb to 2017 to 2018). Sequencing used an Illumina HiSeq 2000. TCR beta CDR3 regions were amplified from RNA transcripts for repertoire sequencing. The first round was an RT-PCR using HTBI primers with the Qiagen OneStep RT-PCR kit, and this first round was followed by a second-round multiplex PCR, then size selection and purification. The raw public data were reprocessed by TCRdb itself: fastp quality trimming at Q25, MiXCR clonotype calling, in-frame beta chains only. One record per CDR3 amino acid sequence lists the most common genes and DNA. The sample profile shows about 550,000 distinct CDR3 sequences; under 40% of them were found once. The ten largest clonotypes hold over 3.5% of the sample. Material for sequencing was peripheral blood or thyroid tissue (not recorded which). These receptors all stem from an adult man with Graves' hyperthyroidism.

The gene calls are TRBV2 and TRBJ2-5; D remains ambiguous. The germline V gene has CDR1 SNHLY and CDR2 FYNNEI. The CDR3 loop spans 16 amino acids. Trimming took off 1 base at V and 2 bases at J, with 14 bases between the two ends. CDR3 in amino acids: CASSEGVGNPQETQYF. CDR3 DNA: TGTGCCAGCAGTGAAGGTGTGGGTAACCCTCAAGAGACCCAGTACTTC.

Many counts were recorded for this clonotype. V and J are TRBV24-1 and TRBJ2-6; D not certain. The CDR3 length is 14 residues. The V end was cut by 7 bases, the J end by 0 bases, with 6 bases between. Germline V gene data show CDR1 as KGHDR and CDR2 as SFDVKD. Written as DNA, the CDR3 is TGTGCCACCAGGGCGACCTCTGGGGCCAACGTCCTGACTTTC. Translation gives CATRATSGANVLTF.

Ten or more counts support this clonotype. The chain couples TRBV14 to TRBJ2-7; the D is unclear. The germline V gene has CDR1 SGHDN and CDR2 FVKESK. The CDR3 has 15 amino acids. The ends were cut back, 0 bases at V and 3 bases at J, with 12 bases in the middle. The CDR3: CASSQDPARHYEQYF. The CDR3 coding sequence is TGTGCCAGCAGCCAAGACCCCGCCAGGCACTACGAGCAGTACTTC.

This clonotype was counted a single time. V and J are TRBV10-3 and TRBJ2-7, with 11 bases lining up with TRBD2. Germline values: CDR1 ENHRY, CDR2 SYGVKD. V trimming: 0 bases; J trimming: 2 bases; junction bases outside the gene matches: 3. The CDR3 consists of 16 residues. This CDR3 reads CAISESIAGGTYEQYF. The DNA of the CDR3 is TGTGCCATCAGTGAGTCGATAGCGGGGGGGACCTACGAGCAGTACTTC.

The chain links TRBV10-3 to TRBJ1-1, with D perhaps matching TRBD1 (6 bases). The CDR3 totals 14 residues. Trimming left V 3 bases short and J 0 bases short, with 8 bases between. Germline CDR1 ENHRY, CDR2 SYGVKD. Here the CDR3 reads CAISDRDMNTEAFF. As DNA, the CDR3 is TGTGCCATCAGTGACAGGGACATGAACACTGAAGCTTTCTTT.

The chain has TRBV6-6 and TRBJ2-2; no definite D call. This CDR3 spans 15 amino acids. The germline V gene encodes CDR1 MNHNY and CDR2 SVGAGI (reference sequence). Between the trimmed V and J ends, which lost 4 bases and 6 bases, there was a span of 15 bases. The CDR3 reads CASSSGRGLAGELFF. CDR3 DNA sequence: TGTGCCAGCAGTTCCGGTCGTGGGTTGGCCGGGGAGCTGTTTTTT.

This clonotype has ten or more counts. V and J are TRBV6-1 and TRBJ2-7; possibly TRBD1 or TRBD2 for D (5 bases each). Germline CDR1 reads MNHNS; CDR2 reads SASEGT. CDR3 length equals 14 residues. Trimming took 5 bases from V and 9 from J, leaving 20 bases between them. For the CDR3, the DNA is TGTGCCAGCAGTTACGGGGCAGGGCGTCTCCCGCAGTACTTC. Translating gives CASSYGAGRLPQYF.

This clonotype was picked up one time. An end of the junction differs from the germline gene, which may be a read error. The CDR3 here is CASSEGGGGKFF. The CDR3 region has the DNA TGTGCCAGCAGTGAAGGTGGGGGGGGCAAGTTCTTC. V is TRBV2 and J is TRBJ2-7, with a possible D match to TRBD2 (7 bases). The germline gives CDR1 SNHLY, CDR2 FYNNEI. This CDR3 contains 12 residues.

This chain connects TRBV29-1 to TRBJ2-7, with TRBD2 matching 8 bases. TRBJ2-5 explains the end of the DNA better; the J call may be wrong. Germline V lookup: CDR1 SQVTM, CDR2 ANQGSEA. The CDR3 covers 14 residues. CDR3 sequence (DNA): TGCAGCTTGGCGGGGTCTAGCGGGCAAGAGACCCAGTACTTC. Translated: CSLAGSSGQETQYF.

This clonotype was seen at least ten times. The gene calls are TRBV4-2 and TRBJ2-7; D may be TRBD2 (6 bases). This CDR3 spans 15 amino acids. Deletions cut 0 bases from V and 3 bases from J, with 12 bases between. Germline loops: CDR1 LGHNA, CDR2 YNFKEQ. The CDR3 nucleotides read TGTGCCAGCAGCCAAGATCGCGACGGGGGCTACGAGCAGTACTTC. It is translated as CASSQDRDGGYEQYF.

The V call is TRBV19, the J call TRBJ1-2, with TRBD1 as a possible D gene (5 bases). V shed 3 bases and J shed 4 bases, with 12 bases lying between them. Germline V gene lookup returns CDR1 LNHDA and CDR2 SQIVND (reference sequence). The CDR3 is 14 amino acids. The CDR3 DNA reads TGTGCCAGTAGTATTACCGGGACCGGCTATGGCTACACCTTC. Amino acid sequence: CASSITGTGYGYTF.

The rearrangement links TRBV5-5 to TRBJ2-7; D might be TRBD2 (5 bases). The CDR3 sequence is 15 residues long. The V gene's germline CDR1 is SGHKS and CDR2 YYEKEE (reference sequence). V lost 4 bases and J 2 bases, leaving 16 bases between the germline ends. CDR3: CASSTDAGIAYEQYF. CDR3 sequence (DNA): TGTGCCAGCAGCACGGATGCGGGCATCGCCTACGAGCAGTACTTC. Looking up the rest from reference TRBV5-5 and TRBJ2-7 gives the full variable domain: DAGVTQSPTHLIKTRGQQVTLRCSPISGHKSVSWYQQVLGQGPQFIFQYYEKEERGRGNFPDRFSARQFPNYSSELNVNALLLGDSALYLCASSTDAGIAYEQYFGPGTRLTVT.

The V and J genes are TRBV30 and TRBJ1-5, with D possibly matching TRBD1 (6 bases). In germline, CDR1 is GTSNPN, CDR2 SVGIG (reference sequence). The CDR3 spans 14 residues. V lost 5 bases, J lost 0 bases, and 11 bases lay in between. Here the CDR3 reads CAWGGQYSNQPQHF. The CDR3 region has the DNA TGTGCCTGGGGAGGACAGTATAGCAATCAGCCCCAGCATTTT.

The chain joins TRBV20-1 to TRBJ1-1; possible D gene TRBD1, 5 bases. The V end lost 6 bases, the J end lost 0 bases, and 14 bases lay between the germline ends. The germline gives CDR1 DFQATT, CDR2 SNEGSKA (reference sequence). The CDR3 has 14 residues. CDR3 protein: CSAVIAGLNTEAFF. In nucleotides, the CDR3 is TGCAGTGCAGTTATAGCGGGGCTGAACACTGAAGCTTTCTTT.

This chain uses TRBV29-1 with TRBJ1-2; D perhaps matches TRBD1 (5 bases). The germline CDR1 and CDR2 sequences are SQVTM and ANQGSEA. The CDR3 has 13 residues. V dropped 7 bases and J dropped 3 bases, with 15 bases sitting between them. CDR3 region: CSAGRRLDYGYTF. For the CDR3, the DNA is TGCAGCGCGGGACGGAGGCTTGACTATGGCTACACCTTC.

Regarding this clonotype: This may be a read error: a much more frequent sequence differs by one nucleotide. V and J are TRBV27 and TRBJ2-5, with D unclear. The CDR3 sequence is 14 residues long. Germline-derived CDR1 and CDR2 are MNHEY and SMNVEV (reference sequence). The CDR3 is CASRPAESPRTRYF. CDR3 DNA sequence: TGTGCCAGCAGGCCCGCTGAGAGTCCACGGACCCGGTACTTC.

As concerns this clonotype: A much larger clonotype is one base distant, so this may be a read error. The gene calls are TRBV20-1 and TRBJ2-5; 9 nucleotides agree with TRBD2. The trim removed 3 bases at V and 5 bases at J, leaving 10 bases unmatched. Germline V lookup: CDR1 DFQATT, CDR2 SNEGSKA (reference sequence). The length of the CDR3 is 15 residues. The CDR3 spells CSARAVSGSRETQYF. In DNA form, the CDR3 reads TGCAGTGCTAGGGCGGTTAGCGGGAGTCGGGAGACCCAGTACTTC.

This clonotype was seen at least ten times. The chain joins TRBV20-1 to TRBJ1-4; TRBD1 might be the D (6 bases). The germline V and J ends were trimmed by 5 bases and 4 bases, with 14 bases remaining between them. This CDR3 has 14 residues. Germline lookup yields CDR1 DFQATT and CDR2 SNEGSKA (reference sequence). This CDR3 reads CSAGYRVNNEKLFF. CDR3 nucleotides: TGCAGTGCTGGCTACAGGGTTAATAATGAAAAACTGTTTTTT.

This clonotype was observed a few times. Written as DNA, the CDR3 is TGTGCCAGCAGGGCCGGGACAAGAGTATTTGAAGCTTTCTTT. Protein: CASRAGTRVFEAFF. The genes are TRBV25-1 and TRBJ1-1; possibly TRBD1 for D (6 bases). Germline V CDR1 and CDR2: MGHDK, SYGVNS. The CDR3 totals 14 residues. The germline V and J ends were trimmed by 6 bases and 7 bases, with 18 bases remaining between them.

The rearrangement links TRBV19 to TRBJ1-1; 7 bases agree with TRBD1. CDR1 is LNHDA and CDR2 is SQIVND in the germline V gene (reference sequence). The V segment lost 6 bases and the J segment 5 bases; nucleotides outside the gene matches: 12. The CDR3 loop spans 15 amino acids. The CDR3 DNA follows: TGTGCCAGTAGAGGGGGACAGCGGGGAGGAACTGAAGCTTTCTTT. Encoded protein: CASRGGQRGGTEAFF.

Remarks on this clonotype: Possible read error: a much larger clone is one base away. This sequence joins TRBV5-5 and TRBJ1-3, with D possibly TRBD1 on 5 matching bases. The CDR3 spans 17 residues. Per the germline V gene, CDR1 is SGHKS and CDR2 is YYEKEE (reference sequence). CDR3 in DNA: TGCGCCAGCAGCTTGGGAGGACATCTCAGCTCTGGAAACACCATATATTTT. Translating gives CASSLGGHLSSGNTIYF.

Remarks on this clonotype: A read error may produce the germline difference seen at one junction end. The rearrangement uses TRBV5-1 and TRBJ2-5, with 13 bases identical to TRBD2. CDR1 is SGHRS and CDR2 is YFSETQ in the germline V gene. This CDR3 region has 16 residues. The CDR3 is CASSPLAGGPGETQYF. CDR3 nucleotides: TGTGCCAGCAGCCCACTAGCGGGAGGGCCGGGGGAGACCCAGTACTTC. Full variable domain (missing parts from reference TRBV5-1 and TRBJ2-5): KAGVTQTPRYLIKTRGQQVTLSCSPISGHRSVSWYQQTPGQGLQFLFEYFSETQRNKGNFPGRFSGRQFSNSRSEMNVSTLELGDSALYLCASSPLAGGPGETQYFGPGTRLLVL.

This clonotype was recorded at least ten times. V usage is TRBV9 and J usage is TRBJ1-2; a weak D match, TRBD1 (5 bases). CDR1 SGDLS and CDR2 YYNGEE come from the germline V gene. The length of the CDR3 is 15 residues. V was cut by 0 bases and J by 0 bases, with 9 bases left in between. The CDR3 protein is CASSVAQVANYGYTF. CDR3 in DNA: TGTGCCAGCAGCGTAGCACAGGTCGCTAACTATGGCTACACCTTC. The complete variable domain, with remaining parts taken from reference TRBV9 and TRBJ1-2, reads DSGVTQTPKHLITATGQRVTLRCSPRSGDLSVYWYQQSLDQGLQFLIQYYNGEERAKGNILERFSAQQFPDLHSELNLSSLELGDSALYFCASSVAQVANYGYTFGSGTRLTVV.

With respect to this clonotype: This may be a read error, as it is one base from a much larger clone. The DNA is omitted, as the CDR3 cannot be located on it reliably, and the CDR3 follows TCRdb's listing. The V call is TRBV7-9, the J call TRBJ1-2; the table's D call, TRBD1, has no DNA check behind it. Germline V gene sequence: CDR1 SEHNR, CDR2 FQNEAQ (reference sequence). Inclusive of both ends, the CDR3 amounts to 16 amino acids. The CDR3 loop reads CASSLAVGQGNYGCTF.

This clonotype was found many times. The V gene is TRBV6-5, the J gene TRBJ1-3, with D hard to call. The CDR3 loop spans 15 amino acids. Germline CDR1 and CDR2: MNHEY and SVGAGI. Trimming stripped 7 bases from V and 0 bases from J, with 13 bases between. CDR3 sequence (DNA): TGTGCCAGCACCCCGGACCTCTTCTCTGGAAACACCATATATTTT. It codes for CASTPDLFSGNTIYF.

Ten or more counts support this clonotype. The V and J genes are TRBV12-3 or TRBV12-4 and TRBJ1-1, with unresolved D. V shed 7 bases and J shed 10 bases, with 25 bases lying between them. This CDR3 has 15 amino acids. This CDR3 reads CASNILPSLQTPAFF. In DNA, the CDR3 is TGTGCCAGCAATATCCTCCCATCCCTTCAAACCCCAGCTTTCTTT.

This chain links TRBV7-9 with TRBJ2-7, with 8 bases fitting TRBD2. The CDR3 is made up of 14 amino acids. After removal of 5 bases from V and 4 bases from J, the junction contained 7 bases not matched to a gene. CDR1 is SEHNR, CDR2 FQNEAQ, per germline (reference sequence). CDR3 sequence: CASSRLAQAYEQYF. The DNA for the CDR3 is TGTGCCAGCAGCCGACTAGCGCAAGCGTACGAGCAGTACTTC.